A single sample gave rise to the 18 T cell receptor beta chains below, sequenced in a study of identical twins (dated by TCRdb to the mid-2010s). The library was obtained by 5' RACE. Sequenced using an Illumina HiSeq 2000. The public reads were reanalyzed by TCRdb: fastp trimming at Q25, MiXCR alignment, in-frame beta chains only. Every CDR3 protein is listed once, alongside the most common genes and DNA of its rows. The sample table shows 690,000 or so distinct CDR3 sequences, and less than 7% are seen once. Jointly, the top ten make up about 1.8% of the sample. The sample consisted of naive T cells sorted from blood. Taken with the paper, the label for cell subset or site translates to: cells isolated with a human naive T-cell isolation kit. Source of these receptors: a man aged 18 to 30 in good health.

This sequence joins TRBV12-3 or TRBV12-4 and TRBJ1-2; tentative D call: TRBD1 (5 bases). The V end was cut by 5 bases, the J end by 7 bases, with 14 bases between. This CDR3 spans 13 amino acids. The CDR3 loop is CASSATVGTGYTF. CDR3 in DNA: TGTGCCAGCAGTGCGACTGTGGGGACTGGCTACACCTTC.

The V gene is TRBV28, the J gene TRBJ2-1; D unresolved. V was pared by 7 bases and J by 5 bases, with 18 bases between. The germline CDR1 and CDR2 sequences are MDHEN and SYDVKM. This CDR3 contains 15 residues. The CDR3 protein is CASTRRSLPNNEQFF. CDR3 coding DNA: TGTGCCAGCACAAGAAGGTCTCTCCCGAACAATGAGCAGTTCTTC.

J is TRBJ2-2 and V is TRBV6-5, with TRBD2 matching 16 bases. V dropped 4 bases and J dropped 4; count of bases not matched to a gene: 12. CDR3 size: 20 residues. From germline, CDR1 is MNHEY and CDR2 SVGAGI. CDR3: CASSSGRGLAGGPATGELFF. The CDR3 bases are TGTGCCAGCAGTTCCGGGCGGGGACTAGCGGGAGGGCCCGCCACCGGGGAGCTGTTTTTT.

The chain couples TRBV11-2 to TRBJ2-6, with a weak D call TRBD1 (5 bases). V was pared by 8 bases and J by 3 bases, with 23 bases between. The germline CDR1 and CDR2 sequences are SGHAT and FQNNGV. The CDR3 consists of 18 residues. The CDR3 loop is CASFRDGSGLLGANVLTF. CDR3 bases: TGTGCCAGCTTCAGGGATGGGTCGGGTTTACTTGGGGCCAACGTCCTGACTTTC.

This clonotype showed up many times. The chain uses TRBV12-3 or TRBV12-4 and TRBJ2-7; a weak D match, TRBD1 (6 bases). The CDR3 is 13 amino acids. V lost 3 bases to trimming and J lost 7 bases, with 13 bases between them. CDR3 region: CASSLAGVWEQYV. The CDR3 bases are TGTGCCAGCAGTTTGGCAGGGGTGTGGGAGCAGTACGTC.

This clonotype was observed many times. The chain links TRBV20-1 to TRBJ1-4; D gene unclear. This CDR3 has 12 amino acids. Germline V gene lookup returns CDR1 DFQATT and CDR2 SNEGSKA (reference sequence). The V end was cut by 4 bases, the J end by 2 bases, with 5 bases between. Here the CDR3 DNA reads TGCAGTGCTACGGTTACTAATGAAAAACTGTTTTTT. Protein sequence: CSATVTNEKLFF.

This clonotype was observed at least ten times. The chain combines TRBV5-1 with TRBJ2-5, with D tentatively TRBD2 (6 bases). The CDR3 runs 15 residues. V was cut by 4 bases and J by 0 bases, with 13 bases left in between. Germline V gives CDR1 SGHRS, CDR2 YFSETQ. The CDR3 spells CASSPGVQDQETQYF. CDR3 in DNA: TGCGCCAGCAGCCCGGGGGTGCAGGACCAAGAGACCCAGTACTTC. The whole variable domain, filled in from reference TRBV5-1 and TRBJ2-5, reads KAGVTQTPRYLIKTRGQQVTLSCSPISGHRSVSWYQQTPGQGLQFLFEYFSETQRNKGNFPGRFSGRQFSNSRSEMNVSTLELGDSALYLCASSPGVQDQETQYFGPGTRLLVL.

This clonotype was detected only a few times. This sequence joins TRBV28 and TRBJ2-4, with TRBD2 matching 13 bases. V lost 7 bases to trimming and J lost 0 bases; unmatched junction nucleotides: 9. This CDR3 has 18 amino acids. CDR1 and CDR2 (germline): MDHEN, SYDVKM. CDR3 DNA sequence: TGTGCCAGCACGACTAGCGGGAGGTGGGGAATAGCCAAAAACATTCAGTACTTC. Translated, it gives CASTTSGRWGIAKNIQYF.

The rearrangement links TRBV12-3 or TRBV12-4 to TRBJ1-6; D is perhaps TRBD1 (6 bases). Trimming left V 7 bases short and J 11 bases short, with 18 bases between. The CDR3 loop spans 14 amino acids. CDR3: CASTLGGLSTPLHF. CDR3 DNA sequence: TGTGCCAGCACCTTAGGGGGGCTGTCAACACCCCTCCACTTT.

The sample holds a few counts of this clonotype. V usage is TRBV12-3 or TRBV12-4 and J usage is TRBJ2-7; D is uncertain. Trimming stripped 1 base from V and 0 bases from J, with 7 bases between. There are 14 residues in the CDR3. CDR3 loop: CASSLGVSSYEQYF. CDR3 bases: TGTGCCAGCAGTTTAGGGGTTAGCTCCTACGAGCAGTACTTC.

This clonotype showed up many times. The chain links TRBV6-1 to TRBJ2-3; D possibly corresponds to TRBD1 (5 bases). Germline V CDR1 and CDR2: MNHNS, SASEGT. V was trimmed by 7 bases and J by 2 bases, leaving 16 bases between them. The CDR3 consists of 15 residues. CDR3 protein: CASKQTGADTDTQYF. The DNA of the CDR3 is TGTGCCAGCAAACAAACAGGAGCAGACACAGATACGCAGTATTTT.

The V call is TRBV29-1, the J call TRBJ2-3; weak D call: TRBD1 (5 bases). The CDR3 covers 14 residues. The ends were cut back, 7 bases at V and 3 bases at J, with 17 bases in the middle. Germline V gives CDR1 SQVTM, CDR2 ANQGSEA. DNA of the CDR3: TGCAGCGCCGCCCCAGACAGCTGGACAGATACGCAGTATTTT. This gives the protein CSAAPDSWTDTQYF.

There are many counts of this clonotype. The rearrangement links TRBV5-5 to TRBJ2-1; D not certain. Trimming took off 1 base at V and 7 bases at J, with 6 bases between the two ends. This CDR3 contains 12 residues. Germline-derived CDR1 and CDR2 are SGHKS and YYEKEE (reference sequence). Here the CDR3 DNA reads TGTGCCAGCAGCTTGATGGGGAATGAGCAGTTCTTC. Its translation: CASSLMGNEQFF. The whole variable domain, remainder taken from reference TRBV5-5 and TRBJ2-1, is DAGVTQSPTHLIKTRGQQVTLRCSPISGHKSVSWYQQVLGQGPQFIFQYYEKEERGRGNFPDRFSARQFPNYSSELNVNALLLGDSALYLCASSLMGNEQFFGPGTRLTVL.

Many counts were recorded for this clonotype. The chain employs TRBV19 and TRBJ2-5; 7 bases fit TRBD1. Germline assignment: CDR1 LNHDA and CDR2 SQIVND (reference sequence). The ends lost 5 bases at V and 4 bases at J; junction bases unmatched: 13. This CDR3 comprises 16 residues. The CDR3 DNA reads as TGTGCCAGTAGTGGCTTTGGGGGACAGCAGCGAGAGACCCAGTACTTC. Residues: CASSGFGGQQRETQYF.

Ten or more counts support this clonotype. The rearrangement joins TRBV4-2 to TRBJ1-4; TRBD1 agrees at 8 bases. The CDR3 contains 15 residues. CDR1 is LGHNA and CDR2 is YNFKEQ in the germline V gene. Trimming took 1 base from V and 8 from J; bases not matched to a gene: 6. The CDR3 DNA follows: TGTGCCAGCAGCCAAGTCCCGGACAGGGAAGAAAAACTGTTTTTT. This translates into CASSQVPDREEKLFF.

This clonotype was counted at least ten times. The DNA for the CDR3 is TGTGCCAGCAGCCCTACAGGGTACATGAACACTGAAGCTTTCTTT. It yields the protein CASSPTGYMNTEAFF. The chain uses TRBV6-1 and TRBJ1-1; D may be TRBD1 (6 bases). The V gene's germline CDR1 is MNHNS and CDR2 SASEGT. Deletions cut 6 bases from V and 0 bases from J, with 14 bases between. This CDR3 region has 15 residues.

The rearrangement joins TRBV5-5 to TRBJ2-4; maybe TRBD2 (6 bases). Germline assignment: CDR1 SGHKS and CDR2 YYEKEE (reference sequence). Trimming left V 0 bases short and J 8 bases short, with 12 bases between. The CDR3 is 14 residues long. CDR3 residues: CASSLGGGSDIQYF. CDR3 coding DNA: TGTGCCAGCAGCTTGGGTGGAGGGAGTGACATTCAGTACTTC.

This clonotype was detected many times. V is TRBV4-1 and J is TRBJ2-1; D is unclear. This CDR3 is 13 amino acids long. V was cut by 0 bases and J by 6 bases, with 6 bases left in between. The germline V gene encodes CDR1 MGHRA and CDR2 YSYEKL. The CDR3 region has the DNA TGCGCCAGCAGCCAAGACCCAGGCAATGAGCAGTTCTTC. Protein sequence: CASSQDPGNEQFF.